This T cell receptor (beta chain) stems from a study of T cell responses to AZD1222 COVID-19 vaccine. About the study: Some second doses came at about 4 weeks and others at about 12 weeks; these were pooled. Broader study findings: Spike-specific TCRs gained breadth and depth after people received two AZD1222 doses. White British ancestry dominated among donors, who included more females, and clonal diversity was possibly underestimated.

Germline V gene data show CDR1 as SGHKS and CDR2 as YYEKEE (reference sequence). CDR3 length: 15 residues. V was cut by 3 bases and J by 0 bases, with 10 bases left in between. As for this clone: Its target is unknown.

Generated by immunoSEQ multiplex PCR, the TCRdb table keeps only in-frame clones and is missing some. The sample lists under 150,000 clones, about 91% occurring once. The sequenced sample was peripheral blood, obtained on day 0 of AZD1222 vaccination. The rearrangement joins TRBV5-5 to TRBJ2-1, with D maybe TRBD1 (5 bases). This clonotype was obtained from an adult in good health. CDR3: CASSSTAISYNEQFF. Here the CDR3 DNA reads TGTGCCAGCAGCTCGACAGCGATCTCCTACAATGAGCAGTTCTTC. Supplemented by reference TRBV5-5 and TRBJ2-1, the full variable domain reads DAGVTQSPTHLIKTRGQQVTLRCSPISGHKSVSWYQQVLGQGPQFIFQYYEKEERGRGNFPDRFSARQFPNYSSELNVNALLLGDSALYLCASSSTAISYNEQFFGPGTRLTVL.